This TCR beta chain was identified during a study of radiation and T cells in renal cell carcinoma. Study observations and caveats: From baseline, blood top tumor clonotypes peaked at 2 weeks post-radiation.

Time point specified: blood 4 weeks post-SBRT, at nephrectomy. Treatment of the sample: 15 Gy SBRT to primary tumor, nephrectomy 4 weeks later. Nephrectomy followed 15 Gy stereotactic body radiation by 4 weeks. The tumor was a clear cell renal cell carcinoma. TCRdb's table, derived via immunoSEQ multiplex PCR, lists solely in-frame clones and lacks some. The data contain 40,000 to 50,000 clones, about 84% of them singletons. For this clone: The antigen remains unidentified.

The source was blood, collected from a patient whose treatment included radiotherapy and nephrectomy. The clonotype was recovered from a woman aged 65 to 85 with renal cell carcinoma.

CDR3 in amino acids: CASSPQAGEVETQYF. In DNA, the CDR3 is TGCGCCAGCAGCCCACAAGCGGGAGAGGTGGAGACCCAGTACTTC. The chain has TRBV5-1 and TRBJ2-5, with TRBD2 matching over 8 bases. With 4 bases clipped from V and 5 bases from J, the junction kept 10 bases outside the gene matches. CDR1 is SGHRS and CDR2 is YFSETQ in the germline V gene. This CDR3 has 15 amino acids.